This is a list of T cell receptor beta chains from one sample in a study of cytomegalovirus exposure and HLA in healthy donors. The table came from immunoSEQ multiplex PCR; TCRdb's copy has only in-frame clones and leaves some out. The sample has roughly 200,000 clones, approximately 89% seen once. The sample consisted of PBMCs. Receptor source: a man aged 25 to 45 in good health and CMV-seropositive. The CDR3 runs from the conserved cysteine through the conserved F or W. The order of the fields is J gene, clone size, V gene, D gene, CDR3 protein, CDR3 DNA. The D gene is left open where the match is weak. Size values are once, few and many counts, or a class for expanded clones, and some rows have none.

J: TRBJ1-5; size: .; V: TRBV27; D: TRBD1; CDR3: CASSSTGGAWQPQHF; DNA: TGTGCCAGCAGTTCGACAGGGGGCGCATGGCAGCCCCAGCATTTT
J: TRBJ2-7; size: .; V: TRBV6-1; D: TRBD2; CDR3: CASSEGLAETYEQYF; DNA: TGTGCCAGCAGCGAGGGACTAGCGGAGACATACGAGCAGTACTTC
J: TRBJ2-7; size: .; V: TRBV11-3; D: .; CDR3: CASSLGLLREYEQYF; DNA: TGTGCCAGCAGCTTAGGACTCCTGAGAGAGTACGAGCAGTACTTC
J: TRBJ2-5; size: .; V: TRBV29-1; D: TRBD1; CDR3: CSVDGQGWETQYF; DNA: TGCAGCGTTGACGGACAGGGATGGGAGACCCAGTACTTC
J: TRBJ1-1; size: few; V: TRBV14; D: .; CDR3: CASSQEGTTEAFF; DNA: TGTGCCAGCAGCCAGGAGGGGACGACTGAAGCTTTCTTT
J: TRBJ2-7; size: once; V: TRBV5-6; D: TRBD2; CDR3: CASSIRLAGGHEQYF; DNA: TGTGCCAGCAGTATCAGACTAGCGGGAGGTCACGAGCAGTACTTC
J: TRBJ2-7; size: once; V: TRBV5-3; D: .; CDR3: CARSWDGPEGHEQYF; DNA: TGTGCCAGAAGTTGGGACGGACCCGAGGGACACGAGCAGTACTTC
J: TRBJ2-1; size: once; V: TRBV13; D: .; CDR3: CASSLDQSEQFF; DNA: TGTGCCAGCAGCTTAGATCAAAGTGAGCAGTTCTTC
J: TRBJ1-5; size: .; V: TRBV27; D: .; CDR3: CASSYRHSNQPQHF; DNA: TGTGCCAGCAGTTACCGACACAGCAATCAGCCCCAGCATTTT
J: TRBJ2-2; size: once; V: TRBV7-6; D: .; CDR3: CASSPHPGNTGELFF; DNA: TGTGCCAGCAGCCCCCACCCGGGTAACACCGGGGAGCTGTTTTTT
J: TRBJ2-1; size: once; V: TRBV6-5; D: TRBD1; CDR3: CASSYGTGFTNEQFF; DNA: TGTGCCAGCAGTTACGGGACAGGGTTTACAAATGAGCAGTTCTTC
J: TRBJ2-7; size: .; V: TRBV11-3; D: TRBD1; CDR3: CASSGTGLEQYF; DNA: TGTGCCAGCAGCGGGACAGGACTAGAGCAGTACTTC
J: TRBJ2-6; size: once; V: TRBV2; D: .; CDR3: CASSVLDPSGANVLTF; DNA: TGTGCCAGCAGTGTCCTTGATCCCTCTGGGGCCAACGTCCTGACTTTC
J: TRBJ1-3; size: .; V: TRBV28; D: TRBD1; CDR3: CASSLWRQGGTF; DNA: TGTGCCAGCAGTTTATGGCGTCAGGGGGGAACGTTT